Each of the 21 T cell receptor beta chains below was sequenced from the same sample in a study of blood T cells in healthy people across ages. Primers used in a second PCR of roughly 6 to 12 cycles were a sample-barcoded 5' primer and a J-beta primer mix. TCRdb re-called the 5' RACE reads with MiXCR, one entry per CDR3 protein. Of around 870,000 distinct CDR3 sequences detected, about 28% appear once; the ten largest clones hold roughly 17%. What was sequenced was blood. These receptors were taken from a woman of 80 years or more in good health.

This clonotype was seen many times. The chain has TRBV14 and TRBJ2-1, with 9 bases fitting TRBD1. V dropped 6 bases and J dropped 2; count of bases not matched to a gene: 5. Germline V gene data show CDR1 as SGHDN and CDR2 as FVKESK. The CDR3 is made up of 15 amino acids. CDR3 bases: TGTGCCAGCAGTGACAGGGGGAGGACCTACAATGAGCAGTTCTTC. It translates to CASSDRGRTYNEQFF.

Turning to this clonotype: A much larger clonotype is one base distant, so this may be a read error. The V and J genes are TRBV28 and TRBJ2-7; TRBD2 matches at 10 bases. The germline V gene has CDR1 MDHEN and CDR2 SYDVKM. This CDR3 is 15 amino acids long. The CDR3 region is CASSPRAGGKYEQCF. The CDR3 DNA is TGTGCCAGCAGTCCCCGAGCGGGGGGGAAATACGAGCAGTGCTTC.

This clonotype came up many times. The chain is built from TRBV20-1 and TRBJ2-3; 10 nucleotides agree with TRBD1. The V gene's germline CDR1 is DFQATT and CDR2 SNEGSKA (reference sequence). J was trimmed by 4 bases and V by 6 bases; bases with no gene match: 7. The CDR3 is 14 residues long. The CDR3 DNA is TGCAGTGCCACCGACAGGGGGCAGTCAGATACGCAGTATTTT. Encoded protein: CSATDRGQSDTQYF.

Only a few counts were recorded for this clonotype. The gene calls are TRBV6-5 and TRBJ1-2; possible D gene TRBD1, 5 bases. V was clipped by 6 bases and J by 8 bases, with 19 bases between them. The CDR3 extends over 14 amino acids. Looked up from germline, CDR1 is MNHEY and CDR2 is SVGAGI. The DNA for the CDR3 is TGTGCCAGCAGGAGAACGCCAGGGCTACGAGGCTACACCTTC. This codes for CASRRTPGLRGYTF.

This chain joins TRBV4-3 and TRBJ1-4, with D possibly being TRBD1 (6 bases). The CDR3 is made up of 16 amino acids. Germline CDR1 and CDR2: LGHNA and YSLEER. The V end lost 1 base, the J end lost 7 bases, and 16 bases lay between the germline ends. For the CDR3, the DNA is TGCGCCAGCAGCCAAGTAAGGCAGGGAGGGGGTGAAAAACTGTTTTTT. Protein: CASSQVRQGGGEKLFF.

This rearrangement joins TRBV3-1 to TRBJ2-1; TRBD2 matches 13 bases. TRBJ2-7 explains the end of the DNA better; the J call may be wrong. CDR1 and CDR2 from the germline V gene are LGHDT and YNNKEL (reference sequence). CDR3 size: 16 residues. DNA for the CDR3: TGTGCCAGCGGACTAGCGGGGGCCAGCTCCTACAATGAGCAGTACTTC. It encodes CASGLAGASSYNEQYF.

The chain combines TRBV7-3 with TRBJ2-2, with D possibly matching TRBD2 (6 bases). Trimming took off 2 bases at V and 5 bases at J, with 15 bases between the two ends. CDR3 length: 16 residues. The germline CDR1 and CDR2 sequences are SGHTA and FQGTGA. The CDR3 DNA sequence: TGTGCCAGCAGCTTAGAACCGGGACTTAAGACCGGGGAGCTGTTTTTT. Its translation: CASSLEPGLKTGELFF. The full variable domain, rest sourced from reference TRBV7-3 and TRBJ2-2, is GAGVSQTPSNKVTEKGKYVELRCDPISGHTALYWYRQSLGQGPEFLIYFQGTGAADDSGLPNDRFFAVRPEGSVSTLKIQRTERGDSAVYLCASSLEPGLKTGELFFGEGSRLTVL.

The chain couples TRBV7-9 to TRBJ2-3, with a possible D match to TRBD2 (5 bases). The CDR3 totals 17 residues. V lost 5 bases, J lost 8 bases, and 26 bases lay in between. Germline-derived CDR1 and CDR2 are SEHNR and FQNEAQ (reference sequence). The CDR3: CASSPLDLRTGVVTQYF. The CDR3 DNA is TGTGCCAGCAGCCCCCTAGATCTGCGGACTGGCGTTGTTACGCAGTATTTT.

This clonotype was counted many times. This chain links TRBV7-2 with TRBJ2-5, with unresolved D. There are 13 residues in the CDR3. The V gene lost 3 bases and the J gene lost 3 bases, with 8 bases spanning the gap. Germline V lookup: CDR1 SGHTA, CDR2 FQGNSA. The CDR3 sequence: CASSLYSKETQYF. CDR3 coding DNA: TGTGCCAGCAGCTTGTACAGTAAAGAGACCCAGTACTTC.

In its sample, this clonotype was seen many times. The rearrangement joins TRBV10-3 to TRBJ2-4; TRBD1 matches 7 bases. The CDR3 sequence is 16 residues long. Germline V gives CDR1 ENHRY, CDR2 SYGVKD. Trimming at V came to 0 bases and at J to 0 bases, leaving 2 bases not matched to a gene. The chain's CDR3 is CAISESRGLAKNIQYF. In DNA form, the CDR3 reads TGTGCCATCAGTGAGTCGAGGGGGCTAGCCAAAAACATTCAGTACTTC.

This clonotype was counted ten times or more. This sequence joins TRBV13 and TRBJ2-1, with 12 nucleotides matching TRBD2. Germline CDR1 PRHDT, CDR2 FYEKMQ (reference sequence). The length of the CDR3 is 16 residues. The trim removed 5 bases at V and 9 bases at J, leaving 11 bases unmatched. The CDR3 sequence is CASSPSGTSGWVEQFF. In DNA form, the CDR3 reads TGTGCCAGCAGCCCCTCCGGGACTAGCGGGTGGGTTGAGCAGTTCTTC.

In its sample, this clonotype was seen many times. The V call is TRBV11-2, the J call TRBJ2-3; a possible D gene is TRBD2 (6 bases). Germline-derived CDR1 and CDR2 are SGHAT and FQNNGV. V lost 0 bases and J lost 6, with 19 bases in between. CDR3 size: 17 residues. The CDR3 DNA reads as TGTGCCAGCAGCTTAGATGGAGGGGCCTTGATCTCGGATACGCAGTATTTT. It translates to CASSLDGGALISDTQYF.

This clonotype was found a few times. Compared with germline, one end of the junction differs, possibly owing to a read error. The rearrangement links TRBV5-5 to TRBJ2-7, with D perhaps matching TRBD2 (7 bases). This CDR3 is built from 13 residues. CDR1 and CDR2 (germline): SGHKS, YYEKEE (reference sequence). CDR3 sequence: CASSLGGGDELYF. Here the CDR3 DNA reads TGTGCCAGCAGCTTGGGAGGGGGGGACGAGCTGTACTTC.

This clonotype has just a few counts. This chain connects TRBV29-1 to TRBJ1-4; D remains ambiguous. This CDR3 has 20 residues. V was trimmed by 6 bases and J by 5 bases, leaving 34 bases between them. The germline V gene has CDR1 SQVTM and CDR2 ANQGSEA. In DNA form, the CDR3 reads TGCAGCGTCCTTAATCTGAGGGTTACATATTCCTCGCACACAAATGAAAAACTGTTTTTT. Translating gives CSVLNLRVTYSSHTNEKLFF.

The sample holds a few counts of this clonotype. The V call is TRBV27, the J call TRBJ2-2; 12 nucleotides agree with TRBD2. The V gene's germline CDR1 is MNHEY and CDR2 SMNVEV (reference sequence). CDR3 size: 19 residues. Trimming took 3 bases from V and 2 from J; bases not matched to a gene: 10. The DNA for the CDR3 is TGTGCCAGCAGTTTTATTCCCCCTAGCGGGGGGGCAAACACCGGGGAGCTGTTTTTT. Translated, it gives CASSFIPPSGGANTGELFF.

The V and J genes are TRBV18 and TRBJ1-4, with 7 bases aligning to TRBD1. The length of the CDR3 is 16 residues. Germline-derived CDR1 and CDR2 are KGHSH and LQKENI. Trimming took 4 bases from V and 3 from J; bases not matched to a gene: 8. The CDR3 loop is CASSQQPGQSNEKLFF. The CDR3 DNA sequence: TGTGCCAGCTCACAGCAACCGGGACAGTCTAATGAAAAACTGTTTTTT.

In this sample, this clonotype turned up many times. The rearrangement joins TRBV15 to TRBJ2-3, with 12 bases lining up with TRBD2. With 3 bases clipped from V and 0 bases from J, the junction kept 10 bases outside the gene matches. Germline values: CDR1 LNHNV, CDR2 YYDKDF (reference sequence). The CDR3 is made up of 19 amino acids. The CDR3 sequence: CATSSKTSGGKGSTDTQYF. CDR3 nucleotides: TGTGCCACCAGCAGCAAGACTAGCGGGGGTAAGGGAAGCACAGATACGCAGTATTTT.

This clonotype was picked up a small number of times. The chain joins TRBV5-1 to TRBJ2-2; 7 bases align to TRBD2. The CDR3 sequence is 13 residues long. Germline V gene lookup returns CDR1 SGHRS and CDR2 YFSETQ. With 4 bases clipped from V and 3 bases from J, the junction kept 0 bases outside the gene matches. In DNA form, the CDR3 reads TGCGCCAGCAGCGCGGGAGACACCGGGGAGCTGTTTTTT. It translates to CASSAGDTGELFF. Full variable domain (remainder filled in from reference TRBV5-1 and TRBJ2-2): KAGVTQTPRYLIKTRGQQVTLSCSPISGHRSVSWYQQTPGQGLQFLFEYFSETQRNKGNFPGRFSGRQFSNSRSEMNVSTLELGDSALYLCASSAGDTGELFFGEGSRLTVL.

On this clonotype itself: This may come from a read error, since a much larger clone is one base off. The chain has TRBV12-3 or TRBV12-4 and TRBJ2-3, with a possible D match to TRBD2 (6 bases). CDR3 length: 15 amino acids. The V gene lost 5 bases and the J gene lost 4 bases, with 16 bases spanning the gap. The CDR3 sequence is CASSDRRSSADTQYF. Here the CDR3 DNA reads TGTGCCAGCAGTGACAGAAGATCTAGCGCAGATACGCAGTATTTT.

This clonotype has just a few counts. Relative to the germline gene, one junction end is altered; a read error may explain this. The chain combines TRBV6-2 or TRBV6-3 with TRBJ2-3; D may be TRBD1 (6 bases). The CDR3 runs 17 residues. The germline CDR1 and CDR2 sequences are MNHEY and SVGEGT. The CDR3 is CVSSYPLQGGRTDTQYF. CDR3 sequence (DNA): TGTGTCAGCAGTTACCCCTTACAGGGTGGAAGGACAGATACGCAGTATTTT.

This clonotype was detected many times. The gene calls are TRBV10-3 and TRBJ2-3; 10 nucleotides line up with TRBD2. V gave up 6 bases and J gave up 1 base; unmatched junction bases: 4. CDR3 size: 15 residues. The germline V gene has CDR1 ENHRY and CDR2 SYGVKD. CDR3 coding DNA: TGTGCCATCAGCTCAACTAGCGGGGGCACAGATACGCAGTATTTT. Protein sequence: CAISSTSGGTDTQYF.